The 28 T cell receptor beta chains listed next were all sequenced from one sample in a study of stem cell transplantation in POMP-related autoinflammatory disease. Repertoires were generated with immunoSEQ multiplex PCR, while TCRdb's copy carries only in-frame clones and drops some. This sample has more than 950 clones, with approximately 90% found just once. Specimen: a CXCR5-defined cell subset from PBMCs. The origin of the receptors is a human donor in good health.

Comments on this clone: Given the absence of the conserved phenylalanine or tryptophan at the CDR3 end, a read error is likely. The chain has TRBV7-1 and TRBJ2-6; D may match TRBD1 or TRBD2 (5 bases each). TRBV7-1 is designated an ORF whose function remains uncertain. V was trimmed by 5 bases and J by 5 bases, leaving 25 bases between them. This CDR3 spans 19 amino acids. The CDR3 loop reads CASSVRTHEDKGRANVLTL. The CDR3 nucleotides are TGTGCCAGCAGCGTACGGACTCACGAGGACAAAGGTCGGGCCAACGTCCTGACTTTG.

This clone was seen a single time. The genes are TRBV18 and TRBJ2-3, with a weak D call TRBD1 (6 bases). The CDR3 is made up of 15 amino acids. Between the trimmed V and J ends, which lost 8 bases and 3 bases, there was a span of 18 bases. Per the germline V gene, CDR1 is KGHSH and CDR2 is LQKENI. Written as DNA, the CDR3 is TGTGCCAGCCACAACAGGGCCAAGGGGACAGATACGCAGTATTTT. This codes for CASHNRAKGTDTQYF.

The chain employs TRBV28 and TRBJ1-1; the D is unclear. CDR1 and CDR2 (germline): MDHEN, SYDVKM. Trimming stripped 4 bases from V and 5 bases from J, with 20 bases between. This CDR3 spans 16 amino acids. CDR3 nucleotide sequence: TGTGCCAGCAGTTCAAGACCTCGACAAAAGAATACTGAAGCTTTCTTT. This codes for CASSSRPRQKNTEAFF.

This clone was counted a few times. V gene TRBV6-1 combines with J gene TRBJ1-2, with 8 bases that match TRBD1. The CDR3 runs 14 residues. V trimming: 3 bases; J trimming: 8 bases; junction bases outside the gene matches: 8. Germline CDR1 is MNHNS and CDR2 is SASEGT. This chain's CDR3 is CASSEPTGVGGYTF. The CDR3 DNA reads TGTGCCAGCAGTGAGCCGACAGGGGTCGGCGGCTACACCTTC.

The table lists this clone with a count of one. This chain joins TRBV4-3 and TRBJ2-2; D unclear. CDR3 size: 16 residues. Trimming stripped 7 bases from V and 1 base from J, with 16 bases between. CDR1 is LGHNA and CDR2 is YSLEER in the germline V gene. The CDR3 spells CASTPTVGQNTGELFF. CDR3 DNA: TGCGCCAGCACCCCGACCGTTGGGCAGAACACCGGGGAGCTGTTTTTT.

The rearrangement links TRBV6-1 to TRBJ1-3; perhaps TRBD1 as D (5 bases). Per the germline V gene, CDR1 is MNHNS and CDR2 is SASEGT. The CDR3 runs to 13 residues. Trimming took 2 bases from V and 11 from J, leaving 13 bases between them. The CDR3, as DNA: TGTGCCAGCAGTGAATCTCAGGGAGGTCCCATATATTTT. The encoded protein is CASSESQGGPIYF.

The chain is built from TRBV6-5 and TRBJ2-7; TRBD2 might be the D (6 bases). Trimming took 6 bases from V and 4 from J, leaving 7 bases between them. CDR3 length: 11 residues. CDR1 MNHEY and CDR2 SVGAGI come from the germline V gene. CDR3 DNA: TGTGCCAGCAGGGGGGGTTACGAGCAGTACTTC. The encoded protein is CASRGGYEQYF.

The chain uses TRBV30 and TRBJ1-5; 11 positions agree with TRBD1. The CDR3 is made up of 14 amino acids. The junction had 5 bases not matched to a gene; V was cut back by 2 bases and J by 8 bases. Germline V lookup: CDR1 GTSNPN, CDR2 SVGIG (reference sequence). The CDR3 spells CAWSPGQGDKPQHF. Written as DNA, the CDR3 is TGTGCCTGGAGTCCGGGACAGGGGGATAAGCCCCAGCATTTT.

This sequence joins TRBV5-1 and TRBJ2-7; 15 nucleotides align to TRBD2. Germline trimming cut 4 bases from V and 3 bases from J; bases unmatched to any gene: 5. This CDR3 region has 16 residues. Looked up from germline, CDR1 is SGHRS and CDR2 is YFSETQ. CDR3 DNA: TGCGCCAGCAGCGACGAGGGACTAGCGGGAGGCTACGAGCAGTACTTC. Protein: CASSDEGLAGGYEQYF.

The chain couples TRBV28 to TRBJ2-7, with D maybe TRBD2 (7 bases). V gave up 3 bases and J gave up 6 bases, with 15 bases separating them. CDR1 and CDR2 from the germline V gene are MDHEN and SYDVKM. There are 14 residues in the CDR3. CDR3 nucleotide sequence: TGTGCCAGCAGTTTTCGCCAGGGGAGGGGCGAGCAGTACTTC. Its protein product is CASSFRQGRGEQYF.

The gene calls are TRBV18 and TRBJ1-1; possibly TRBD1 for D (6 bases). Germline V gene sequence: CDR1 KGHSH, CDR2 LQKENI. Trimming left V 3 bases short and J 2 bases short, with 16 bases between. The CDR3 sequence is 16 residues long. The CDR3 loop reads CASSPAGGGTNTEAFF. CDR3 nucleotides: TGTGCCAGCTCACCGGCCGGGGGCGGCACTAACACTGAAGCTTTCTTT.

The J gene is TRBJ2-2, the V gene TRBV4-1; weak D call: TRBD1 (5 bases). V was pared by 0 bases and J by 6 bases, with 14 bases between. The germline V gene encodes CDR1 MGHRA and CDR2 YSYEKL. The CDR3 is made up of 16 amino acids. DNA for the CDR3: TGCGCCAGCAGCCAAGAAGGGCCTAGACAGTCCGGGGAGCTGTTTTTT. Its translation: CASSQEGPRQSGELFF.

The chain combines TRBV2 with TRBJ1-4; D remains unclear. Germline assignment: CDR1 SNHLY and CDR2 FYNNEI. Trimming took off 9 bases at V and 3 bases at J, with 17 bases between the two ends. This CDR3 has 15 residues. This chain's CDR3 is CASKSAGSSNEKLFF. CDR3 bases: TGTGCCAGTAAGAGTGCCGGGTCTTCTAATGAAAAACTGTTTTTT.

The chain recombines TRBV11-3 with TRBJ1-1; tentatively, D is TRBD1 (6 bases). This CDR3 is built from 15 residues. The germline V gene has CDR1 SGHNT and CDR2 YENEEA. With 11 bases removed from V and 4 bases from J, the gap between germline ends came to 23 bases. CDR3 sequence (DNA): TGTGCCGGAAGGGGGACTTTCGCAGGGGCCACTGAAGCTTTCTTT. Its translation is CAGRGTFAGATEAFF.

CDR3 in DNA: TGCGCCAGCAGACTAAGTACAGGGAGGAACGAGCAGTACTTC. Translation gives CASRLSTGRNEQYF. This chain joins TRBV5-1 and TRBJ2-7, with D tentatively TRBD1 or TRBD2 (6 bases each). The V end was cut by 5 bases, the J end by 5 bases, with 17 bases between. This CDR3 is built from 14 residues. Germline CDR1 is SGHRS and CDR2 is YFSETQ.

The J gene is TRBJ1-2, the V gene TRBV2; 8 bases line up with TRBD1. After removal of 8 bases from V and 7 bases from J, the junction contained 9 bases not matched to a gene. This CDR3 has 13 amino acids. Germline CDR1 reads SNHLY; CDR2 reads FYNNEI. DNA of the CDR3: TGTGCCAGCTGTGTAGGACAGGGTGTTGGCTACACCTTC. Amino acid sequence: CASCVGQGVGYTF.

The CDR3, as DNA: TGTGCCAGCAGTGAAGTGGGAGGGGGCCATGGCTACACCTTC. This sequence encodes CASSEVGGGHGYTF. V gene TRBV2 combines with J gene TRBJ1-2, with 7 bases that match TRBD1. Germline trimming cut 1 base from V and 6 bases from J; bases unmatched to any gene: 5. The CDR3 spans 14 residues. Germline V gives CDR1 SNHLY, CDR2 FYNNEI.

The chain links TRBV7-3 to TRBJ2-1, with 9 bases lining up with TRBD1. The CDR3 is 14 residues long. Germline V gene data show CDR1 as SGHTA and CDR2 as FQGTGA. J gave up 0 bases and V 6 bases, and 0 bases lay outside the gene matches. The CDR3 DNA follows: TGTGCCAGCAGACAGGGGGCCTCCTACAATGAGCAGTTCTTC. This sequence encodes CASRQGASYNEQFF.

The chain combines TRBV5-1 with TRBJ2-5, with D possibly being TRBD1 or TRBD2 (5 bases each). The germline V gene encodes CDR1 SGHRS and CDR2 YFSETQ. The V end was cut by 2 bases, the J end by 3 bases, with 14 bases between. The CDR3 is 15 amino acids. In DNA, the CDR3 is TGCGCCAGCAGCTTAGCGGTGGGCAGGGAAGAGACCCAGTACTTC. The encoded protein is CASSLAVGREETQYF.

This chain uses TRBV7-3 with TRBJ2-5; D perhaps matches TRBD2 (6 bases). The germline CDR1 and CDR2 sequences are SGHTA and FQGTGA. The V end was cut by 2 bases, the J end by 7 bases, with 14 bases between. The CDR3 totals 14 residues. This CDR3 reads CASSLWGDPGTQYF. Here the CDR3 DNA reads TGTGCCAGCAGCTTATGGGGGGACCCGGGGACCCAGTACTTC.

V usage is TRBV5-6 and J usage is TRBJ1-4; the match to TRBD1 covers 10 bases. The CDR3 is made up of 16 amino acids. Germline-derived CDR1 and CDR2 are SGHDT and YYEEEE. Germline trimming cut 4 bases from V and 6 bases from J; bases unmatched to any gene: 9. CDR3 in amino acids: CASSAPWDRGYEKLFF. The CDR3 nucleotides read TGTGCCAGCAGCGCCCCATGGGACAGGGGATATGAAAAACTGTTTTTT.

The chain links TRBV6-5 to TRBJ1-2, with a weak D call TRBD1 (6 bases). Germline values: CDR1 MNHEY, CDR2 SVGAGI. V was pared by 0 bases and J by 7 bases, with 15 bases between. The CDR3 sequence is 15 residues long. The CDR3 sequence is CASSYSMGTTSGYTF. In DNA form, the CDR3 reads TGTGCCAGCAGTTACTCGATGGGGACAACCAGTGGCTACACCTTC.

The chain is built from TRBV27 and TRBJ1-3; D perhaps matches TRBD1 (6 bases). With 6 bases removed from V and 4 bases from J, the gap between germline ends came to 16 bases. Germline V lookup: CDR1 MNHEY, CDR2 SMNVEV (reference sequence). The CDR3 has 15 residues. The CDR3 region has the DNA TGTGCCAGCAGGGCGGGGGGGGCGCGGGGAAACACCATATATTTT. Translating it yields CASRAGGARGNTIYF.

The V call is TRBV19, the J call TRBJ2-1, with D possibly TRBD1 on 6 matching bases. V was cut by 6 bases and J by 6 bases, with 15 bases left in between. CDR3 length equals 14 residues. Germline V gene sequence: CDR1 LNHDA, CDR2 SQIVND (reference sequence). The CDR3: CASRDILGGNEQFF. Written as DNA, the CDR3 is TGTGCCAGTAGGGACATCCTAGGGGGCAATGAGCAGTTCTTC.

This clone was seen a single time. The chain joins TRBV12-5 to TRBJ1-1; 7 bases are shared with TRBD1. With 4 bases clipped from V and 4 bases from J, the junction kept 12 bases outside the gene matches. Per the germline V gene, CDR1 is LGHNT and CDR2 is FRNRAP. The CDR3 length is 16 residues. CDR3 nucleotide sequence: TGTGCTAGTGGTTCCACAAAAACAGGGGCGGTCACTGAAGCTTTCTTT. This codes for CASGSTKTGAVTEAFF.

The V call is TRBV5-5, the J call TRBJ2-7; 12 nucleotides agree with TRBD2. The J segment lost 0 bases and the V segment lost 3 bases, leaving 4 bases of the junction unmatched. From germline, CDR1 is SGHKS and CDR2 YYEKEE (reference sequence). The CDR3 length is 16 residues. The CDR3 DNA follows: TGTGCCAGCAGCTCACCGGGACTAGCGGGCTCCTACGAGCAGTACTTC. Protein product: CASSSPGLAGSYEQYF.

The rearrangement joins TRBV20-1 to TRBJ2-1, with TRBD2 as a possible D gene (6 bases). The CDR3 contains 9 residues. Between the trimmed V and J ends, which lost 6 bases and 9 bases, there was a span of 6 bases. Germline V gene sequence: CDR1 DFQATT, CDR2 SNEGSKA (reference sequence). In DNA, the CDR3 is TGCAGTGCCGGGGGTGAGCAGTTCTTC. Its protein is CSAGGEQFF.

This clone was recorded only once. The genes are TRBV9 and TRBJ2-5; no clear D. Judging by the DNA end, TRBJ2-7 fits better; the J call may be wrong. This CDR3 has 13 residues. The germline V gene has CDR1 SGDLS and CDR2 YYNGEE. CDR3: CASSVPGTDEQYF. Written as DNA, the CDR3 is TGTGCCAGCAGCGTTCCCGGTACGGACGAGCAGTACTTC.